A selection of T cell receptor beta chains follows, all from one sample in a study of naive and memory T cell subsets. MiXCR was run by TCRdb on the UMI-ligation and nested PCR reads, yielding one entry per CDR3 protein. The table lists about 35,000 distinct CDR3 sequences, 13% of them singletons, with approximately 20% in the top ten. The source material was effector memory CD4+ T cells from blood. These receptors all stem from a human donor in good health. The CDR3 runs from the conserved cysteine through the conserved F or W. Each record gives: CDR3 protein, J gene, clone size, V gene. A clone size is listed for some rows: how often the clone was seen (once, few, many), or a class if it is expanded.

CASSTTGAQNTEAFF,TRBJ1-1,few,TRBV18
CASSGSGLSTGELFF,TRBJ2-2,few,TRBV5-1
CASSPRTSGMGKNIQYF,TRBJ2-4,few,TRBV3-1
CASSLAGDPDTQYF,TRBJ2-3,many,TRBV11-2
CASSLMTLGTDTQYF,TRBJ2-3,many,TRBV27
CSARAGRGAISYEQYF,TRBJ2-7,many,TRBV20-1
CASSVRPLSQYF,TRBJ2-7,few,TRBV12-3/TRBV12-4
CASSSGTSSYNEQFF,TRBJ2-1,few,TRBV2
CASTPGQGAEKLFF,TRBJ1-4,NA,TRBV28
CSSTSIAGANVLTF,TRBJ2-6,many,TRBV20-1
CASSQQVENTIYF,TRBJ1-3,NA,TRBV6-6
CAWSIGYNEQFF,TRBJ2-1,NA,TRBV30
CAWSVALGGQPQHF,TRBJ1-5,NA,TRBV30
CSASGNLEKLFF,TRBJ1-4,few,TRBV20-1
CASRLGVSGANVLTF,TRBJ2-6,NA,TRBV12-3/TRBV12-4
CAISGSGWDSPLHF,TRBJ1-6,NA,TRBV10-3
CASSQERGTLAFF,TRBJ1-1,NA,TRBV14
CASSPGHSSGPIYNEQFF,TRBJ2-1,few,TRBV18
CSARDRNRGGEKLFF,TRBJ1-4,many,TRBV20-1
CASSSNGRVADTQYF,TRBJ2-3,few,TRBV28
CASRPRSGITDAQYF,TRBJ2-3,NA,TRBV12-3/TRBV12-4
CASSLRAADYNEQFF,TRBJ2-1,NA,TRBV11-3
CASSVEGTVGTDTQYF,TRBJ2-3,few,TRBV6-1
CSAMGRWDRSTDTQYF,TRBJ2-3,few,TRBV20-1
CASSFGTGGQNIQYF,TRBJ2-4,NA,TRBV28
CAWSDLPNEQFF,TRBJ2-1,NA,TRBV30
CASSLVWGGELFF,TRBJ2-2,NA,TRBV12-3/TRBV12-4
CSVRSSWGTEAF,TRBJ1-1,NA,TRBV29-1
CSGGGSSNEQFF,TRBJ2-1,few,TRBV20-1
CASSLRAGFYEQYF,TRBJ2-7,NA,TRBV23-1
CASSVTGASTDTQYF,TRBJ2-3,many,TRBV9
CATRRGEEETQYF,TRBJ2-5,NA,TRBV5-4
CSASKDRGSTGNSPLHF,TRBJ1-6,NA,TRBV20-1
CATSEGQGTPGANVLTF,TRBJ2-6,medium-sized,TRBV24-1
CASSEAGTALGTQYF,TRBJ2-3,NA,TRBV2
CASSSRTSGGETQYF,TRBJ2-5,many,TRBV7-2
CSAQGTAYYEQYF,TRBJ2-7,few,TRBV20-1
CASPGQGPSSGNTIYF,TRBJ1-3,few,TRBV7-9
CSSRQGTSSGTEAFF,TRBJ1-1,few,TRBV20-1
CASSLESRMPQHF,TRBJ1-5,few,TRBV7-2
CASSAGGGFSNEQFF,TRBJ2-1,many,TRBV27
CASSFVAGLYNEQFF,TRBJ2-1,many,TRBV7-2
CASSPDGGVAKNIQYF,TRBJ2-4,many,TRBV7-2
CAWTTGQTNEKLFF,TRBJ1-4,NA,TRBV30
CASRRDYGDTDTQYF,TRBJ2-3,many,TRBV5-8
CASSTTSGTDTQYF,TRBJ2-3,few,TRBV9
CASSVNGAGTPSYEQYF,TRBJ2-7,NA,TRBV7-2
CASSGQGAFGNTIYF,TRBJ1-3,few,TRBV5-1
CATPNATVISPQHF,TRBJ1-5,NA,TRBV10-3